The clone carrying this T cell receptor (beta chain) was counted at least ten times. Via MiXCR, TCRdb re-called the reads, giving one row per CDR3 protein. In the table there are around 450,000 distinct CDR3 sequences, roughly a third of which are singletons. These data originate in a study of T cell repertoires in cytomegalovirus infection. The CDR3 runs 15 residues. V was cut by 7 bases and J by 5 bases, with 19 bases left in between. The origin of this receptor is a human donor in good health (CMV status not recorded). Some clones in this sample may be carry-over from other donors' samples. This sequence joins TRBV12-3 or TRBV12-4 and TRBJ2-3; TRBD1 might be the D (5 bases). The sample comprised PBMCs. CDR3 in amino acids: CASMVGPSAQDTQYF. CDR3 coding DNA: TGTGCCAGCATGGTGGGGCCAAGTGCCCAAGATACGCAGTATTTT.